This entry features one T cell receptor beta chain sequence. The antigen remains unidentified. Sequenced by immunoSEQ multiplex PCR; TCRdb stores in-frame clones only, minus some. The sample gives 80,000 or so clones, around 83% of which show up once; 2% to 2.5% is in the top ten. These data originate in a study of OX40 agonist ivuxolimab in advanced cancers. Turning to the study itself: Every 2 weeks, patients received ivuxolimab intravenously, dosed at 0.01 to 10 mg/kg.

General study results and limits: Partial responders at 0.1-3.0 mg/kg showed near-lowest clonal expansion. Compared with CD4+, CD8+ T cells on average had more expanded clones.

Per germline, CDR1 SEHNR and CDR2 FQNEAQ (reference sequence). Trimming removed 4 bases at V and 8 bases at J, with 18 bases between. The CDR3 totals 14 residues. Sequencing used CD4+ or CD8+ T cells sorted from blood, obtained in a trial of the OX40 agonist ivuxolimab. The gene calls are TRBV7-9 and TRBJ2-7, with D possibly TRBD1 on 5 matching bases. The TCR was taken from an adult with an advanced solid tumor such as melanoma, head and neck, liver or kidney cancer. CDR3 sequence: CASSSVGQSSKQYF. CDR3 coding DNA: TGTGCCAGCAGCTCCGTGGGGCAGTCATCAAAGCAGTACTTC. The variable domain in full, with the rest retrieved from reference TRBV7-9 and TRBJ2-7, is DTGVSQNPRHKITKRGQNVTFRCDPISEHNRLYWYRQTLGQGPEFLTYFQNEAQLEKSRLLSDRFSAERPKGSFSTLEIQRTEQGDSAMYLCASSSVGQSSKQYFGPGTRLTVT.